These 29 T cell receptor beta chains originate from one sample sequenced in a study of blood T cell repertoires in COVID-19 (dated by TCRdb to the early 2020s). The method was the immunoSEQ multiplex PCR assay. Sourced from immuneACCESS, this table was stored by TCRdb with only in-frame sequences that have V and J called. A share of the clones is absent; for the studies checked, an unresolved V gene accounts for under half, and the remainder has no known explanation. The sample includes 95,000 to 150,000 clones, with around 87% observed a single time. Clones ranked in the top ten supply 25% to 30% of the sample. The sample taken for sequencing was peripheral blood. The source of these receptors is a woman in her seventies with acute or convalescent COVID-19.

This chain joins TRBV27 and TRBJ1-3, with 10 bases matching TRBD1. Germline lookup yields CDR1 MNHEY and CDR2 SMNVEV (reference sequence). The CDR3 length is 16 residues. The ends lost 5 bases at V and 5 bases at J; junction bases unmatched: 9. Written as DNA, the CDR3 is TGTGCCAGCAGTCAGAACCGGGACAGGGGAAGAAACACCATATATTTT. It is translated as CASSQNRDRGRNTIYF.

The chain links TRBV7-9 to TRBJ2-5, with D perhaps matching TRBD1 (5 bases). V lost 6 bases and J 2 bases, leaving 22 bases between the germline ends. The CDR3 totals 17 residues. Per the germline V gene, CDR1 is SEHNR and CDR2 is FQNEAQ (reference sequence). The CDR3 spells CASRPPWADNRQETQYF. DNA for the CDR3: TGTGCCAGCAGGCCCCCGTGGGCGGACAACCGACAAGAGACCCAGTACTTC.

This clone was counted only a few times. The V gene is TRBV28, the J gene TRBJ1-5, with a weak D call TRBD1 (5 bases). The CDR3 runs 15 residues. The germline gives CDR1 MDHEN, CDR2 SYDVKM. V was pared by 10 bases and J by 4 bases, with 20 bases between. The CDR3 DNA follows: TGTGCCACGAGGAGGGACCTTGTTTTTAATCAGCCCCAGCATTTT. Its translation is CATRRDLVFNQPQHF.

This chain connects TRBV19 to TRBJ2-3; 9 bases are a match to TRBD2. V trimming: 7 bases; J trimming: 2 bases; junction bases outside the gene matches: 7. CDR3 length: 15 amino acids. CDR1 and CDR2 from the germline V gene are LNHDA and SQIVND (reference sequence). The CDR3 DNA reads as TGTGCCAGTACTCAAAGCGGGGGGCTCACAGATACGCAGTATTTT. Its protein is CASTQSGGLTDTQYF.

CDR3 residues: CASSLTLAGGRSPLHF. The CDR3 DNA is TGTGCCAGCAGCTTGACCCTCGCGGGAGGACGGTCACCCCTCCACTTT. The chain is built from TRBV11-2 and TRBJ1-6; D uncertain. V lost 3 bases to trimming and J lost 10 bases, with 19 bases between them. CDR1 SGHAT and CDR2 FQNNGV come from the germline V gene. CDR3 length: 16 residues.

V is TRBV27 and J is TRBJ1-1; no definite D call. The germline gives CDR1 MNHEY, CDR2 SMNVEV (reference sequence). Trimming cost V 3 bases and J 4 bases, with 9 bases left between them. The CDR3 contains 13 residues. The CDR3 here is CASSFHRGTEAFF. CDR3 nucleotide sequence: TGTGCCAGCAGTTTCCACCGAGGCACTGAAGCTTTCTTT.

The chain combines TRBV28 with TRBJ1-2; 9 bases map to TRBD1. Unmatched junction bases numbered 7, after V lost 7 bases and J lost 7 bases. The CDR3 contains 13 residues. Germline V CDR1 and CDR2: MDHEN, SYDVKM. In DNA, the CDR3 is TGTGCCAGCATACAGGGGGCCACCCGTGGCTACACCTTC. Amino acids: CASIQGATRGYTF.

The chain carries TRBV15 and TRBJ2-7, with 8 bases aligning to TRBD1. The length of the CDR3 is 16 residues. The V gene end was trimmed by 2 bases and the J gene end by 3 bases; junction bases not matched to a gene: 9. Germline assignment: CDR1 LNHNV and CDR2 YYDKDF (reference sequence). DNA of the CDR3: TGTGCCACCAGCAGACCGACAGGGGCCGCACTCTACGAGCAGTACTTC. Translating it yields CATSRPTGAALYEQYF.

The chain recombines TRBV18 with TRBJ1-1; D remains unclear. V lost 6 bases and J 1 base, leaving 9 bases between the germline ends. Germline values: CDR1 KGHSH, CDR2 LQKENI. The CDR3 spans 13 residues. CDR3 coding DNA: TGTGCCAGCTCCCCCGAACAGAACACTGAAGCTTTCTTT. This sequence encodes CASSPEQNTEAFF.

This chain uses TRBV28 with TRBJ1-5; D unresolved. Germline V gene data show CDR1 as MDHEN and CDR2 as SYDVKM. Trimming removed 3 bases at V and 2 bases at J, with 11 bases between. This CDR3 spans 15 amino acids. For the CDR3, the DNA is TGTGCCAGCAGTTTCTCGAGCGTGGGCAATCAGCCCCAGCATTTT. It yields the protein CASSFSSVGNQPQHF.

The CDR3 here is CASVSRVYRGESPLHF. CDR3 nucleotide sequence: TGTGCCAGCGTGTCGAGGGTCTACAGGGGGGAGTCACCCCTCCACTTT. The rearrangement links TRBV2 to TRBJ1-6; 8 bases fit TRBD1. Germline CDR1 is SNHLY and CDR2 is FYNNEI. The CDR3 length is 16 residues. Trimming cost V 8 bases and J 10 bases; bases outside gene matches: 16.

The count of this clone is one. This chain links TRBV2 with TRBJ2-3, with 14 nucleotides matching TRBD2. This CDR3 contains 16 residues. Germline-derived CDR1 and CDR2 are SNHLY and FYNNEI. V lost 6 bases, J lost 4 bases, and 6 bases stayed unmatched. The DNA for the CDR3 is TGTGCCAGCAGGGGACTAGCGGGGGCTTGGGCAGATACGCAGTATTTT. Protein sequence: CASRGLAGAWADTQYF.

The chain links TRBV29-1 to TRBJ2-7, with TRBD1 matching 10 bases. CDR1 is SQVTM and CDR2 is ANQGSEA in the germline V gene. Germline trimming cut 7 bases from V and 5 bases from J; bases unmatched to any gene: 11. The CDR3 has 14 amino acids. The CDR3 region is CSAYAWDRGDEQYF. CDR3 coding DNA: TGCAGCGCCTACGCTTGGGACAGGGGTGACGAGCAGTACTTC.

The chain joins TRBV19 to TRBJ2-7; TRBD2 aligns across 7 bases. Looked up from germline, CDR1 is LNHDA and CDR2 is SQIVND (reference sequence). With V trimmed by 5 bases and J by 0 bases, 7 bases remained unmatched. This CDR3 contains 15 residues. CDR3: CASSFGGGSSYEQYF. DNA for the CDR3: TGTGCCAGTAGTTTTGGCGGGGGAAGCTCCTACGAGCAGTACTTC.

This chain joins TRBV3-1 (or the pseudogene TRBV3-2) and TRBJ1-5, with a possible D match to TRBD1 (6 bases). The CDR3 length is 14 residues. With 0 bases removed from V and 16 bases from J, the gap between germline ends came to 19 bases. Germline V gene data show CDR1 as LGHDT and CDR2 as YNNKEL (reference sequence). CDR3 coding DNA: TGTGCCAGCAGCCAAGATGTGGGCCGGACAGCGCTTCATTTT. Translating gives CASSQDVGRTALHF.

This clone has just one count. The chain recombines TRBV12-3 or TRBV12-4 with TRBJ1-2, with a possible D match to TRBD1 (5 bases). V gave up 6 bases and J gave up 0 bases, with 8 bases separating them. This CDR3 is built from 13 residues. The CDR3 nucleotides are TGTGCCAGCAGCGACAGCTCTAACTATGGCTACACCTTC. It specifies CASSDSSNYGYTF.

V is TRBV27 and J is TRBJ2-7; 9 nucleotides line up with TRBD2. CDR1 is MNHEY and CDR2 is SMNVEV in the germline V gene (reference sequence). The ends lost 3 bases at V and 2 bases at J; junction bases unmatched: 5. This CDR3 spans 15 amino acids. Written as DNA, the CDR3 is TGTGCCAGCAGTTTCGGGCCTAGCGGGACCTACGAGCAGTACTTC. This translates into CASSFGPSGTYEQYF.

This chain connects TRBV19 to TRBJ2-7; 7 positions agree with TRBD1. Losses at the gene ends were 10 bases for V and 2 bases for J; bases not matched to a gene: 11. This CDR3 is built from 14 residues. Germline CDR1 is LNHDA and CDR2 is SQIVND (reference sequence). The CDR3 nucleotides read TGTGCCACAAAGACAGGGCAACCCACCTACGAGCAGTACTTC. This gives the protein CATKTGQPTYEQYF.

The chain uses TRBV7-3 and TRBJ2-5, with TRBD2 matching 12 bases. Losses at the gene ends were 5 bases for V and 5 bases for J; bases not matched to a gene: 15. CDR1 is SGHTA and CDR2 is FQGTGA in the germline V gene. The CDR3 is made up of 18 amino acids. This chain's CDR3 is CASSPASSGGAFRETQYF. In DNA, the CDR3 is TGTGCCAGCAGCCCCGCGTCTAGCGGGGGGGCCTTTCGGGAGACCCAGTACTTC. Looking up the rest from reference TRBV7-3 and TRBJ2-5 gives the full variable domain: GAGVSQTPSNKVTEKGKYVELRCDPISGHTALYWYRQSLGQGPEFLIYFQGTGAADDSGLPNDRFFAVRPEGSVSTLKIQRTERGDSAVYLCASSPASSGGAFRETQYFGPGTRLLVL.

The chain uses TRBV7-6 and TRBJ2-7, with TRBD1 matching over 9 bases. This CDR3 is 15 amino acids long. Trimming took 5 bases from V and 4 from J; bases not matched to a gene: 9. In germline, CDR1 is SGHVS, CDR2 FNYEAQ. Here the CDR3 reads CASSPGQGPSYEQYF. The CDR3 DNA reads TGTGCCAGCAGCCCGGGACAGGGCCCTTCTTACGAGCAGTACTTC.

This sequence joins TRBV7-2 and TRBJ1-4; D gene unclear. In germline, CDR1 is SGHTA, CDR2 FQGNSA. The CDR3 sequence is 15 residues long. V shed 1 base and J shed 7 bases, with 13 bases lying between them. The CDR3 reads CASSLGFGEIEKLFF. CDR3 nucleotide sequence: TGTGCCAGCAGCTTAGGGTTCGGGGAAATTGAAAAACTGTTTTTT.

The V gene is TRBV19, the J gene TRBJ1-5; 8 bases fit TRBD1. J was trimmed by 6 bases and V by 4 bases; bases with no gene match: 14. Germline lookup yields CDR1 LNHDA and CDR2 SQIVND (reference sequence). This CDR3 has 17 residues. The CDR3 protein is CASSTLMDRVHSQPQHF. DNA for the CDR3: TGTGCCAGTAGTACCCTCATGGACAGGGTGCACTCTCAGCCCCAGCATTTT.

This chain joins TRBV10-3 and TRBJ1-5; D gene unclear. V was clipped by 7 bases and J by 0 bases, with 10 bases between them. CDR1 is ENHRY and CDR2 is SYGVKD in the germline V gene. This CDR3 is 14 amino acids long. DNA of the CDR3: TGTGCCATCAAAGACACTTATAGCAATCAGCCCCAGCATTTT. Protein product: CAIKDTYSNQPQHF.

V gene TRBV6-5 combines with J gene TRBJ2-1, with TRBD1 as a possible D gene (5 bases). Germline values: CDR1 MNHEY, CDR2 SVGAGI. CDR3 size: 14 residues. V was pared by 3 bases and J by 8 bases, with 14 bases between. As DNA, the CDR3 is TGTGCCAGCAGTTATGAGGCAGGGATTCATGAGCAGTTCTTC. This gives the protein CASSYEAGIHEQFF.

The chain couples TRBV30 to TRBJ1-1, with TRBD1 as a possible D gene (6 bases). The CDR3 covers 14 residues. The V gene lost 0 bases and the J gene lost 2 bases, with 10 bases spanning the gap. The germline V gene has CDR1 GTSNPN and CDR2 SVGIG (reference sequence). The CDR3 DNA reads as TGTGCCTGGAGTGTATCAGGGGTTAACACTGAAGCTTTCTTT. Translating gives CAWSVSGVNTEAFF.

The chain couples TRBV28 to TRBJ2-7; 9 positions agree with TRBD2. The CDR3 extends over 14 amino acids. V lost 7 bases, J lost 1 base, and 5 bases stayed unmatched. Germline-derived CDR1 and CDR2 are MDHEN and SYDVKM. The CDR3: CASKIAGVSYEQYF. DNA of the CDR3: TGTGCCAGCAAAATAGCGGGGGTATCCTACGAGCAGTACTTC.

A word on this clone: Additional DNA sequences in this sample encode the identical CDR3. The CDR3 sequence is CASSYSRQSNQPQHF. The CDR3 DNA follows: TGTGCCAGCAGTTACTCAAGACAAAGCAATCAGCCCCAGCATTTT. The chain recombines TRBV6-5 with TRBJ1-5; D is undetermined. Germline CDR1 MNHEY, CDR2 SVGAGI. The length of the CDR3 is 15 residues. Trimming removed 0 bases at V and 1 base at J, with 7 bases between.

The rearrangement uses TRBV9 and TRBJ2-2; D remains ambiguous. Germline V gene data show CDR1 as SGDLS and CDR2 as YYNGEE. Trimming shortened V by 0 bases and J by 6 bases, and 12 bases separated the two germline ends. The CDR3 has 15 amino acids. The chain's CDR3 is CASSVAPLSPGELFF. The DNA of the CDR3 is TGTGCCAGCAGCGTAGCCCCACTTAGTCCCGGGGAGCTGTTTTTT.

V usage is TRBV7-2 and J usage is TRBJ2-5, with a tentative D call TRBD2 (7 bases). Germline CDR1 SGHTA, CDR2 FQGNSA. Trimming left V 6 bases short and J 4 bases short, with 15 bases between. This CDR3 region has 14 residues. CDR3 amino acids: CASRFGGPRETQYF. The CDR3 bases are TGTGCCAGCAGATTCGGGGGGCCCCGAGAGACCCAGTACTTC.